This T cell receptor beta chain stems from a study of T cell repertoires in cytomegalovirus infection. The overall study: As its CMV epitopes, the study selected recently identified HLA-C-restricted and well-studied HLA-B-restricted targets. Public signatures in TCR beta pointed to CMV infection and matching HLA type. Whole-study findings and limits: Dominating the ex vivo response were HLA-C-restricted CMV-specific TCR beta clonotypes.

TCRdb processed the reads anew with MiXCR; each CDR3 protein has one entry. The sample lists some 900,000 distinct CDR3 sequences, less than 35% occurring once. With respect to this clonotype: Its antigen remains unidentified.

Source: cultured CD8+ T cells from PBMCs, taken from culture after CMV antigen stimulation. The origin of this receptor is a human donor in good health (CMV status not recorded). Some clones in this sample may be carry-over from other donors' samples.

CDR3 coding DNA: TGTGCCAGCAGCTTGGTCGCAGGGGACTACACCGGGGAGCTGTTTTTT. It translates to CASSLVAGDYTGELFF. J is TRBJ2-2 and V is TRBV5-5; the D call may be TRBD1 or TRBD2 (6 bases each). V dropped 0 bases and J dropped 3 bases, with 12 bases sitting between them. The CDR3 is made up of 16 amino acids. The V gene's germline CDR1 is SGHKS and CDR2 YYEKEE (reference sequence).